The rows below give T cell receptor beta chains drawn from one sample of a study of T cells after posttransplantation cyclophosphamide. Data came from immunoSEQ multiplex PCR; TCRdb stores just in-frame clones and leaves some out. This sample yields 50,000 to 60,000 clones, of which 94% are seen a single time; 2.9% belongs to the top ten. Source material: PBMCs. These receptors all stem from a woman aged 25 to 39 in good health and a related stem cell transplant donor. CDR3s include the opening cysteine and the closing phenylalanine or tryptophan. The D gene is left open where the match is weak. The listing skips clone size in some rows; elsewhere it reads once, few, many or a size class.

abundance | d_gene | j_gene | v_gene | CDR3aa | CDR3nt
. | . | TRBJ2-1 | TRBV9 | CASSVSPTSSNEQFF | TGTGCCAGCAGCGTATCCCCCACTAGCTCCAATGAGCAGTTCTTC
. | . | TRBJ1-4 | TRBV5-6 | CASSLVGDNNEKLFF | TGTGCCAGCAGCTTGGTCGGGGACAATAATGAAAAACTGTTTTTT
. | TRBD1 | TRBJ1-2 | TRBV28 | CASSVSGTGGKRGYTF | TGTGCCAGCAGTGTCTCCGGGACAGGGGGGAAGAGGGGCTACACCTTC
. | . | TRBJ2-1 | TRBV6-5 | CASSQNYQEQFF | TGTGCCAGCAGCCAGAACTACCAAGAGCAGTTCTTC
. | . | TRBJ1-3 | TRBV10-3 | CAISDGRVGGNTIYF | TGTGCCATCAGTGACGGCAGGGTCGGCGGAAACACCATATATTTT
. | . | TRBJ1-1 | TRBV7-6 | CASSPGQNTEAFF | TGTGCCAGCAGCCCGGGACAGAACACTGAAGCTTTCTTT
. | . | TRBJ1-1 | TRBV7-9 | CASSLTADGTEAFF | TGTGCCAGCAGCTTGACGGCGGATGGCACTGAAGCTTTCTTT
. | TRBD1 | TRBJ2-6 | TRBV19 | CASSKAGGFSGANVLTF | TGTGCCAGTAGTAAGGCAGGGGGTTTCTCTGGGGCCAACGTCCTGACTTTC
. | TRBD1 | TRBJ2-7 | TRBV27 | CASSLRTGQDEQYF | TGTGCCAGCAGTTTAAGGACAGGGCAGGACGAGCAGTACTTC
. | . | TRBJ1-2 | TRBV27 | CASSTLGGSYGYTF | TGTGCCAGCAGTACCCTAGGGGGAAGCTATGGCTACACCTTC
. | . | TRBJ2-5 | TRBV13 | CASSLGDSQETQYF | TGTGCCAGCAGCTTAGGGGACTCCCAAGAGACCCAGTACTTC
. | TRBD1 | TRBJ2-7 | TRBV28 | CASSLQSGTGIYEQYF | TGTGCCAGCAGTTTACAATCCGGGACAGGGATCTACGAGCAGTACTTC
. | . | TRBJ1-6 | TRBV27 | CASSVEYNSPLHF | TGTGCCAGCAGTGTGGAGTATAATTCACCCCTCCACTTT
. | . | TRBJ1-1 | TRBV19 | CASWYREAFF | TGTGCCAGTTGGTACAGGGAAGCTTTCTTT
. | . | TRBJ2-3 | TRBV7-2 | CASSQPGRGPDTQYF | TGTGCCAGCAGTCAGCCAGGGCGGGGTCCAGATACGCAGTATTTT
. | . | TRBJ1-1 | TRBV7-9 | CASSFREGHTEAFF | TGTGCCAGCAGCTTCAGGGAAGGTCACACTGAAGCTTTCTTT
. | TRBD2 | TRBJ2-3 | TRBV9 | CASSVGFLAGARQYF | TGTGCCAGCAGCGTAGGATTTCTAGCGGGGGCCCGGCAGTATTTT
. | . | TRBJ2-7 | TRBV4-2 | CASSQTASGSYEQYF | TGTGCCAGCAGCCAGACAGCCTCCGGGTCCTACGAGCAGTACTTC
. | . | TRBJ1-1 | TRBV7-9 | CASSSEVNTEAFF | TGTGCCAGCAGCTCCGAGGTCAACACTGAAGCTTTCTTT
. | . | TRBJ1-2 | TRBV5-1 | CASRSGNYGYTF | TGCGCCAGCAGGAGCGGCAACTATGGCTACACCTTC
. | TRBD2 | TRBJ2-3 | TRBV7-2 | CASSWAGGKTDTQYF | TGTGCCAGCAGCTGGGCGGGGGGGAAGACAGATACGCAGTATTTT
few | . | TRBJ2-7 | TRBV19 | CASSIPGVFAEQYF | TGTGCCAGTAGTATCCCCGGGGTGTTTGCCGAGCAGTACTTC
. | . | TRBJ2-5 | TRBV7-9 | CASSLGGNRIPQYF | TGTGCCAGCAGCTTGGGAGGAAACAGGATTCCCCAGTACTTC
. | TRBD2 | TRBJ2-7 | TRBV7-2 | CASSRGGGTYEQYF | TGTGCCAGCAGCCGCGGGGGGGGGACGTACGAGCAGTACTTC
. | . | TRBJ1-5 | TRBV5-1 | CASSPGSGNQPQHF | TGCGCCAGCAGCCCGGGATCTGGGAATCAGCCCCAGCATTTT
. | TRBD1 | TRBJ1-1 | TRBV2 | CASSVADRGMTEAFF | TGTGCCAGCAGTGTAGCGGACAGGGGGATGACTGAAGCTTTCTTT
. | TRBD2 | TRBJ2-5 | TRBV7-6 | CASSLAGGFETQYF | TGTGCCAGCAGCTTAGCCGGGGGGTTTGAGACCCAGTACTTC
. | . | TRBJ1-1 | TRBV5-1 | CASSLAVNTEAFF | TGCGCCAGCAGCTTGGCGGTGAACACTGAAGCTTTCTTT
. | TRBD2 | TRBJ2-3 | TRBV9 | CASSPIAGGLDTQYF | TGTGCCAGCAGCCCCATAGCGGGGGGGCTTGATACGCAGTATTTT
. | TRBD1 | TRBJ2-2 | TRBV27 | CASSGTGASLTGELFF | TGTGCCAGCAGTGGGACAGGGGCCAGTTTGACCGGGGAGCTGTTTTTT
. | . | TRBJ2-5 | TRBV6-1 | CASSDPERETQYF | TGTGCCAGCAGTGACCCAGAGCGAGAGACCCAGTACTTC
. | TRBD1 | TRBJ2-2 | TRBV11-2 | CASSRTGGWFGELFF | TGTGCCAGCAGCCGGACAGGGGGCTGGTTCGGGGAGCTGTTTTTT
. | . | TRBJ2-1 | TRBV15 | CATSTGTSLTFF | TGTGCCACCAGCACGGGTACGAGTCTTACGTTCTTC
. | TRBD1 | TRBJ2-2 | TRBV19 | CASSMTGWGSGELFF | TGTGCCAGTAGTATGACAGGGTGGGGGAGCGGGGAGCTGTTTTTT
. | . | TRBJ1-1 | TRBV6-5 | CASRPDTWNTEAFF | TGTGCCAGCAGGCCGGACACCTGGAACACTGAAGCTTTCTTT
. | . | TRBJ1-1 | TRBV5-4 | CASRGGTGYTEAFF | TGTGCCAGCAGAGGAGGGACTGGGTACACTGAAGCTTTCTTT
. | TRBD1 | TRBJ1-5 | TRBV5-8 | CASSPGQSNQPQHF | TGTGCCAGCAGCCCGGGACAGAGCAATCAGCCCCAGCATTTT
. | TRBD2 | TRBJ2-3 | TRBV5-8 | CASSRGLAGADTQYF | TGTGCCAGCAGCCGGGGACTAGCGGGGGCGGATACGCAGTATTTT
. | . | TRBJ2-7 | TRBV14 | CASSPLAGLSYEQYF | TGTGCCAGCAGCCCCTTGGCAGGGCTCTCCTACGAGCAGTACTTC
. | . | TRBJ1-2 | TRBV4-3 | CASSQDHRGALFYGYTF | TGCGCCAGCAGCCAAGATCATCGCGGGGCACTTTTCTATGGCTACACCTTC
. | . | TRBJ1-2 | TRBV4-3 | CASSQGGGARGYTF | TGCGCCAGCAGCCAAGGAGGGGGGGCTAGGGGCTACACCTTC
. | TRBD2 | TRBJ2-1 | TRBV25-1 | CASRDAGGRNEQFF | TGTGCCAGCAGAGACGCGGGGGGGCGAAATGAGCAGTTCTTC
. | TRBD2 | TRBJ2-3 | TRBV7-6 | CASSLGLERGGTDTQYF | TGTGCCAGCAGCTTGGGCCTCGAGCGGGGGGGCACAGATACGCAGTATTTT
. | . | TRBJ1-3 | TRBV7-4 | CASSFRGKAGNTIYF | TGTGCCAGCAGCTTTAGGGGGAAAGCTGGAAACACCATATATTTT
. | . | TRBJ1-1 | TRBV6-5 | CASSYYRAGRNTEAFF | TGTGCCAGCAGTTACTATAGGGCCGGGAGAAACACTGAAGCTTTCTTT
. | TRBD1 | TRBJ1-1 | TRBV5-1 | CASSSNRGLTEAFF | TGCGCCAGCAGCAGCAACAGGGGGCTGACTGAAGCTTTCTTT
. | . | TRBJ1-2 | TRBV18 | CASSPPQGPYGYTF | TGTGCCAGCTCACCACCACAGGGACCCTATGGCTACACCTTC
once | TRBD1 | TRBJ2-2 | TRBV4-3 | CASSPRDRGLFGELFF | TGCGCCAGCAGCCCCCGGGACAGGGGGCTTTTCGGGGAGCTGTTTTTT
. | . | TRBJ1-1 | TRBV4-3 | CASSQALTRTEAFF | TGCGCCAGCAGCCAAGCCTTGACACGCACTGAAGCTTTCTTT
. | TRBD1 | TRBJ2-3 | TRBV5-1 | CASGQGAADTQYF | TGCGCCAGCGGACAGGGGGCTGCAGATACGCAGTATTTT
. | . | TRBJ2-5 | TRBV27 | CASSGGRGIQETQYF | TGTGCCAGCAGTGGCGGCAGGGGAATCCAAGAGACCCAGTACTTC
. | TRBD1 | TRBJ2-1 | TRBV2 | CASKTGLNEQFF | TGTGCCAGCAAGACAGGGCTGAATGAGCAGTTCTTC
. | TRBD2 | TRBJ2-3 | TRBV14 | CASSQWLAGMQDTQYF | TGTGCCAGCAGCCAATGGCTAGCGGGGATGCAAGATACGCAGTATTTT